This passage covers 25 T cell receptor beta chains from one sample sequenced in a study of shared clonotypes between healthy human individuals. Clones were read by immunoSEQ multiplex PCR, and TCRdb kept only the in-frame ones, dropping some. This sample has 2.3 million or so clones, with 80% to 95% found just once. Specimen: naive CD4+ T cells from PBMCs. The subset denotes: CD45RA+ positively selected. These receptors were obtained from a man between 18 and 29 years old in good health. Some clones in this sample may be carry-over from other donors' samples.

The chain carries TRBV7-2 and TRBJ2-2, with TRBD1 identical over 10 bases. This CDR3 spans 16 amino acids. V was clipped by 4 bases and J by 1 base; unmatched bases: 3. Germline assignment: CDR1 SGHTA and CDR2 FQGNSA. CDR3 protein: CASSSTGGGNTGELFF. CDR3 nucleotides: TGTGCCAGCAGCTCGACAGGGGGCGGGAACACCGGGGAGCTGTTTTTT. Supplemented by reference TRBV7-2 and TRBJ2-2, the full variable domain reads GAGVSQSPSNKVTEKGKDVELRCDPISGHTALYWYRQSLGQGLEFLIYFQGNSAPDKSGLPSDRFSAERTGGSVSTLTIQRTQQEDSAVYLCASSSTGGGNTGELFFGEGSRLTVL.

CDR3 residues: CSAHSGQETQYF. The CDR3 coding sequence is TGCAGCGCCCACAGCGGCCAAGAGACCCAGTACTTC. The chain uses TRBV29-1 and TRBJ2-5, with D possibly matching TRBD2 (5 bases). V was clipped by 7 bases and J by 1 base, with 10 bases between them. This CDR3 contains 12 residues. Per the germline V gene, CDR1 is SQVTM and CDR2 is ANQGSEA.

This sequence joins TRBV9 and TRBJ2-3; 8 nucleotides agree with TRBD2. In germline, CDR1 is SGDLS, CDR2 YYNGEE. The J segment lost 2 bases and the V segment lost 3 bases, leaving 11 bases of the junction unmatched. CDR3 length: 17 amino acids. This CDR3 reads CASSAPGGLLTTDTQYF. The CDR3, as DNA: TGTGCCAGCAGCGCGCCGGGGGGGCTACTCACCACAGATACGCAGTATTTT.

The chain couples TRBV5-1 to TRBJ1-2; tentative D call: TRBD1 (5 bases). This CDR3 is 14 amino acids long. Germline CDR1 reads SGHRS; CDR2 reads YFSETQ. The V end lost 1 base, the J end lost 6 bases, and 13 bases lay between the germline ends. CDR3 in amino acids: CASSLLRGLDGYTF. The CDR3 DNA is TGCGCCAGCAGCTTGCTGCGGGGCCTCGATGGCTACACCTTC. Variable domain in full (rest from reference TRBV5-1 and TRBJ1-2): KAGVTQTPRYLIKTRGQQVTLSCSPISGHRSVSWYQQTPGQGLQFLFEYFSETQRNKGNFPGRFSGRQFSNSRSEMNVSTLELGDSALYLCASSLLRGLDGYTFGSGTRLTVV.

The CDR3 coding sequence is TGTGCCAGCAGCCGCTCCTACGAGCAGTACTTC. This sequence encodes CASSRSYEQYF. The chain uses TRBV5-5 and TRBJ2-7; D gene ambiguous. Germline CDR1 is SGHKS and CDR2 is YYEKEE (reference sequence). This CDR3 has 11 residues. V gave up 4 bases and J gave up 0 bases, with 2 bases separating them.

The chain carries TRBV5-1 and TRBJ2-4; 9 nucleotides agree with TRBD1. Germline CDR1 is SGHRS and CDR2 is YFSETQ. After removal of 4 bases from V and 5 bases from J, the junction contained 7 bases not matched to a gene. The CDR3 is 15 amino acids. The CDR3 loop reads CASSADRGYQNIQYF. For the CDR3, the DNA is TGCGCCAGCAGCGCGGACAGGGGCTATCAAAACATTCAGTACTTC.

This clone was detected only once. V usage is TRBV5-1 and J usage is TRBJ2-2; the match to TRBD2 covers 8 bases. V lost 6 bases, J lost 6 bases, and 7 bases stayed unmatched. Germline-derived CDR1 and CDR2 are SGHRS and YFSETQ. This CDR3 region has 14 residues. CDR3 amino acids: CASTHGGRSGELFF. Here the CDR3 DNA reads TGCGCCAGCACCCACGGCGGGAGGTCCGGGGAGCTGTTTTTT.

In its sample, this clone was seen once. V usage is TRBV7-3 and J usage is TRBJ2-3; D call uncertain. The germline V gene encodes CDR1 SGHTA and CDR2 FQGTGA. V was pared by 0 bases and J by 2 bases, with 12 bases between. The CDR3 runs 16 residues. The CDR3 sequence is CASSLTAQHLTDTQYF. CDR3 nucleotides: TGTGCCAGCAGCTTAACAGCCCAGCATCTCACAGATACGCAGTATTTT.

The V gene is TRBV28, the J gene TRBJ1-3; D is ambiguous. Trimming shortened V by 5 bases and J by 1 base, and 15 bases separated the two germline ends. This CDR3 spans 16 amino acids. Germline CDR1 and CDR2: MDHEN and SYDVKM. CDR3 bases: TGTGCCAGCAGTGCTTCTGATCTGGGGTCTGGAAACACCATATATTTT. It specifies CASSASDLGSGNTIYF.

This chain links TRBV29-1 with TRBJ2-3; D may be TRBD2 (6 bases). This CDR3 is built from 13 residues. The germline gives CDR1 SQVTM, CDR2 ANQGSEA. V dropped 4 bases and J dropped 4 bases, with 12 bases sitting between them. The CDR3 DNA reads TGCAGCGTTGGAACTAGCCCGGCAGATACGCAGTATTTT. Translated: CSVGTSPADTQYF.

The rearrangement links TRBV11-2 to TRBJ2-5; no reliable D call. This CDR3 is 14 amino acids long. V lost 5 bases to trimming and J lost 4 bases, with 14 bases between them. In germline, CDR1 is SGHAT, CDR2 FQNNGV. CDR3 residues: CASSALGEGETQYF. CDR3 nucleotides: TGTGCCAGCAGCGCACTTGGGGAAGGAGAGACCCAGTACTTC.

The V and J genes are TRBV19 and TRBJ2-5; possible D gene TRBD1, 6 bases. Trimming pared 5 bases from V and 2 bases from J, leaving 9 bases between. Per germline, CDR1 LNHDA and CDR2 SQIVND (reference sequence). The CDR3 covers 13 residues. This chain's CDR3 is CASSPRGQETQYF. The CDR3 DNA reads as TGTGCCAGTAGTCCCAGGGGACAAGAGACCCAGTACTTC. The whole variable domain, remainder taken from reference TRBV19 and TRBJ2-5, is DGGITQSPKYLFRKEGQNVTLSCEQNLNHDAMYWYRQDPGQGLRLIYYSQIVNDFQKGDIAEGYSVSREKKESFPLTVTSAQKNPTAFYLCASSPRGQETQYFGPGTRLLVL.

The rearrangement joins TRBV28 to TRBJ1-5; D perhaps matches TRBD1 (6 bases). Trimming shortened V by 4 bases and J by 6 bases, and 13 bases separated the two germline ends. CDR1 and CDR2 from the germline V gene are MDHEN and SYDVKM. The CDR3 loop spans 14 amino acids. The CDR3 coding sequence is TGTGCCAGCAGTTCGGCAGGGGTAGGTCAGCCCCAGCATTTT. Encoded protein: CASSSAGVGQPQHF.

This chain uses TRBV28 with TRBJ2-7; 7 bases are shared with TRBD2. CDR1 is MDHEN and CDR2 is SYDVKM in the germline V gene. The CDR3 is made up of 15 amino acids. J lost 5 bases, V lost 5 bases, and 12 bases had no gene match. CDR3 sequence (DNA): TGTGCCAGCAGTCCAGCGGGCGGGAGTAAGAACGAGCAGTACTTC. It encodes CASSPAGGSKNEQYF. Full variable domain (rest looked up from reference TRBV28 and TRBJ2-7): DVKVTQSSRYLVKRTGEKVFLECVQDMDHENMFWYRQDPGLGLRLIYFSYDVKMKEKGDIPEGYSVSREKKERFSLILESASTNQTSMYLCASSPAGGSKNEQYFGPGTRLTVT.

In regard to this clone: At the DNA level, this CDR3 is encoded by other sequences in the same sample as well. The chain is built from TRBV6-6 and TRBJ2-5; D not resolved. Trimming removed 6 bases from V and 5 bases from J, with 7 bases in between. This CDR3 spans 11 amino acids. Germline-derived CDR1 and CDR2 are MNHNY and SVGAGI (reference sequence). Written as DNA, the CDR3 is TGTGCCAGCAGATTAAGGGAGACCCAGTACTTC. Residues: CASRLRETQYF.

The chain combines TRBV11-2 with TRBJ2-7; the match to TRBD1 covers 8 bases. The CDR3 contains 17 residues. Trimming cost V 6 bases and J 2 bases; bases outside gene matches: 15. Looked up from germline, CDR1 is SGHAT and CDR2 is FQNNGV. CDR3 residues: CASSSSPGGYQTYEQYF. CDR3 in DNA: TGTGCCAGCAGTTCTAGCCCAGGGGGCTACCAAACCTACGAGCAGTACTTC.

This clone was seen once. V usage is TRBV27 and J usage is TRBJ1-2; 8 bases align to TRBD1. V lost 7 bases to trimming and J lost 5 bases; unmatched junction nucleotides: 12. Per the germline V gene, CDR1 is MNHEY and CDR2 is SMNVEV (reference sequence). The CDR3 runs to 15 residues. CDR3 nucleotides: TGTGCCAGCAAAACCGGACAGGGTTTTGGGTATGGCTACACCTTC. Residues: CASKTGQGFGYGYTF.

This sequence joins TRBV14 and TRBJ2-3; perhaps D is TRBD1 or TRBD2 (5 bases each). V was clipped by 5 bases and J by 2 bases, with 8 bases between them. Germline V gene data show CDR1 as SGHDN and CDR2 as FVKESK. There are 13 residues in the CDR3. In nucleotides, the CDR3 is TGTGCCAGCAGCGGGACCCTCACAGATACGCAGTATTTT. Translated, it gives CASSGTLTDTQYF.

This clone was observed a single time. The V call is TRBV7-9, the J call TRBJ2-5; D remains unclear. Looked up from germline, CDR1 is SEHNR and CDR2 is FQNEAQ (reference sequence). The CDR3 has 14 residues. With 5 bases removed from V and 2 bases from J, the gap between germline ends came to 12 bases. The CDR3 protein is CASSPLTLQETQYF. The CDR3 DNA follows: TGTGCCAGCAGCCCCCTCACTCTTCAAGAGACCCAGTACTTC.

This clone occurred a few times. The CDR3 is CASSLARTANTEAFF. The CDR3 DNA follows: TGTGCCAGCAGCTTAGCCCGGACTGCGAACACTGAAGCTTTCTTT. The V gene is TRBV7-9, the J gene TRBJ1-1; D gene uncertain. Germline CDR1 is SEHNR and CDR2 is FQNEAQ (reference sequence). There are 15 residues in the CDR3. Trimming removed 0 bases from V and 1 base from J, with 9 bases in between.

Concerning this clone: The same CDR3 arises from other DNA sequences in this sample as well. The chain employs TRBV11-2 and TRBJ2-7; D is uncertain. V was shortened by 5 bases and J by 0 bases, with 5 bases between the two germline ends. The CDR3 totals 12 residues. Germline lookup yields CDR1 SGHAT and CDR2 FQNNGV. In nucleotides, the CDR3 is TGTGCCAGCAGCCTAAGCTCCTACGAGCAGTACTTC. This gives the protein CASSLSSYEQYF. Looking up the rest from reference TRBV11-2 and TRBJ2-7 gives the full variable domain: EAGVAQSPRYKIIEKRQSVAFWCNPISGHATLYWYQQILGQGPKLLIQFQNNGVVDDSQLPKDRFSAERLKGVDSTLKIQPAKLEDSAVYLCASSLSSYEQYFGPGTRLTVT.

In the case of this clone: The same CDR3 arises from other DNA sequences in this sample as well. The chain couples TRBV7-2 to TRBJ1-1; D remains ambiguous. V lost 2 bases to trimming and J lost 1 base, with 5 bases between them. Germline values: CDR1 SGHTA, CDR2 FQGNSA. This CDR3 has 13 amino acids. CDR3 in DNA: TGTGCCAGCAGCTTACAGGCGAACACTGAAGCTTTCTTT. It codes for CASSLQANTEAFF.

The chain joins TRBV5-1 to TRBJ2-7, with TRBD2 matching 11 bases. This CDR3 has 17 residues. V trimming: 4 bases; J trimming: 0 bases; junction bases outside the gene matches: 9. Germline assignment: CDR1 SGHRS and CDR2 YFSETQ. The CDR3 loop is CASSPFGTSGSSYEQYF. CDR3 in DNA: TGCGCCAGCAGCCCCTTTGGGACTAGCGGCAGCTCCTACGAGCAGTACTTC.

In its sample, this clone was seen once. The V gene is TRBV2, the J gene TRBJ2-5; D is perhaps TRBD2 (5 bases). CDR3 length: 13 residues. The V end was cut by 4 bases, the J end by 5 bases, with 11 bases between. CDR1 SNHLY and CDR2 FYNNEI come from the germline V gene. CDR3 amino acids: CASSALRGETQYF. CDR3 in DNA: TGTGCCAGCAGTGCCTTGAGAGGGGAGACCCAGTACTTC.

Comment on this clone: The same CDR3 arises from other DNA sequences in this sample as well. J is TRBJ1-4 and V is TRBV30; D gene uncertain. The CDR3 loop spans 13 amino acids. Trimming took off 2 bases at V and 3 bases at J, with 7 bases between the two ends. Germline V gives CDR1 GTSNPN, CDR2 SVGIG (reference sequence). The CDR3 is CAWSSGANEKLFF. The CDR3 DNA is TGTGCCTGGAGTTCGGGCGCTAATGAAAAACTGTTTTTT.